Here is one TCR beta chain with its context. CDR1 and CDR2 (germline): GTSNPN, SVGIG (reference sequence). J gave up 2 bases and V 6 bases, and 6 bases lay outside the gene matches. The CDR3 contains 13 residues. This specimen comes from a study of blood T cell repertoires in COVID-19. TCRdb keeps only in-frame clones here, not all; method: immunoSEQ multiplex PCR. Of just under 60,000 clones in the sample, around 80% are singletons; the top ten hold roughly 12%. The V call is TRBV30, the J call TRBJ2-7; 8 bases agree with TRBD1. Specimen: peripheral blood. The TCR comes from an older man with acute or convalescent COVID-19. CDR3 region: CACAGTGTYEQYF. CDR3 nucleotides: TGTGCCTGTGCCGGGACAGGAACCTACGAGCAGTACTTC.